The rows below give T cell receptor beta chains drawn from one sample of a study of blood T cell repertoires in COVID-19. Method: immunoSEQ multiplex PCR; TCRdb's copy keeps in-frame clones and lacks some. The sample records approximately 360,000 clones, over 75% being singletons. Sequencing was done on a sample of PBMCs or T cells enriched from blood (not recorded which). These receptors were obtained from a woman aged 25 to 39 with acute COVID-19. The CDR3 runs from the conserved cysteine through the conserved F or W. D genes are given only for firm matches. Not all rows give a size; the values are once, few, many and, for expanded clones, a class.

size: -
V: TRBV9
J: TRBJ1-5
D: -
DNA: TGTGCCAGCAGCATGACGGGGTTGAGGCCCCAGCATTTT
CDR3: CASSMTGLRPQHF

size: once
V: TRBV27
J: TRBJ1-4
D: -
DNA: TGTGCCAGCAGTTTTACACCATCAGGGTGGGGCCGTGATGAAAAACTGTTTTTT
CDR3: CASSFTPSGWGRDEKLFF

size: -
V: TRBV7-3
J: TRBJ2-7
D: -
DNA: TGTGCCAGCAGCCCCTTCGGAGCCTACGAGCAGTACTTC
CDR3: CASSPFGAYEQYF

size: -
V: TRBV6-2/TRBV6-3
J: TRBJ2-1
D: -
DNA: TGTGCCAGCAGCGGTCTAGGGCGGGACGCAGCGAATAATGAGCAGTTCTTC
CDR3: CASSGLGRDAANNEQFF

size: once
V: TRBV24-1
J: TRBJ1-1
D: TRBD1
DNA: TGTGCCACCAGTGATCGACGGACAGGGGCGAACACTGAAGCTTTCTTT
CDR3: CATSDRRTGANTEAFF

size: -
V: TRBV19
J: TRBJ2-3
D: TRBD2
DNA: TGTGCCAGTAGTACCCCTGGCGGGGGAAATACGCAGTATTTT
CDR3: CASSTPGGGNTQYF

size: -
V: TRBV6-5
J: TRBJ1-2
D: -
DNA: TGTGCCAGCACTGGAGGCGTCAACCCTTATGGCTACACCTTC
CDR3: CASTGGVNPYGYTF

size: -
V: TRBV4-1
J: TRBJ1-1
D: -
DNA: TGCGCCAGCAGCCTACACCTGTACACGAACACTGAAGCTTTCTTT
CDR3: CASSLHLYTNTEAFF

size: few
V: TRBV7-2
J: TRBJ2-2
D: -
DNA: TGTGCCAGCAGCATCAGGGGCACCGGGGAGCTGTTTTTT
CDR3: CASSIRGTGELFF

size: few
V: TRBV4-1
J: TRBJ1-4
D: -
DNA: TGCGCCAGCAGCCAGGGGGGAGGGACTAATGAAAAACTGTTTTTT
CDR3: CASSQGGGTNEKLFF

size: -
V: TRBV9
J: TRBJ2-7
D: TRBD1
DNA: TGTGCCAGCAGCGTAGACGACGGCAGGGGGTCAGGCGAGCAGTACTTC
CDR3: CASSVDDGRGSGEQYF

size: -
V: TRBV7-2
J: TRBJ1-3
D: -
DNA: TGTGCCAGCTACTCACAGGTTGGAAACACCATATATTTT
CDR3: CASYSQVGNTIYF

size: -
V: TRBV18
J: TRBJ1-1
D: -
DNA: TGTGCCAGCTCACAGGGCGAGACAGGGAACACTGAAGCTTTCTTT
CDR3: CASSQGETGNTEAFF

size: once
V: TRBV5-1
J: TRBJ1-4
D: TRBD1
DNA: TGCGCCAGCAGCTCCCGACAGGGGGCAGGGGAAAAACTGTTTTTT
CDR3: CASSSRQGAGEKLFF

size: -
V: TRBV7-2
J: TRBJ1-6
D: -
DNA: TGTGCCAGCAGCTTAGCCCGACAGGCTCAGAGCTCCTATAATTCACCCCTCCACTTT
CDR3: CASSLARQAQSSYNSPLHF

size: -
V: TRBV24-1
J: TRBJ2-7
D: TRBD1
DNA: TGTGCCACCAGTCCGGGACAGGGGTTCCTCGAGCAGTACTTC
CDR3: CATSPGQGFLEQYF

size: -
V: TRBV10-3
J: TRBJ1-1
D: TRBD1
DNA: TGTGCCATAACAGGGGATGTCGGCACTGAAGCTTTCTTT
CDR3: CAITGDVGTEAFF

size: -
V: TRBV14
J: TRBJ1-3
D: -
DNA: TGTGCCAGCAGCCACGCAGGGTCTGGAAACACCATATATTTT
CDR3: CASSHAGSGNTIYF

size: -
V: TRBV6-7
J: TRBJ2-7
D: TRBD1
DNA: TGTGCCAGCAGTTACTCGCATTACGGGACAGGGATCTCCTACGAGCAGTACTTC
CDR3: CASSYSHYGTGISYEQYF

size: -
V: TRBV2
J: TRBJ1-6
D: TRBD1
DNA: TGTGCCAGCACCCGGGCGACAGGGGCCGGTTCACCCCTCCACTTT
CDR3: CASTRATGAGSPLHF

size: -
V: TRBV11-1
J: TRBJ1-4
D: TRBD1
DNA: TGTGCCAGCAGCTCGGTGATGCAGGGGGCTGAGGAAAAACTGTTTTTT
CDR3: CASSSVMQGAEEKLFF

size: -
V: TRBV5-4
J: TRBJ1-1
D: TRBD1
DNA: TGTGCCAGCAGCAGTATCTCCGACAGGGCGGCTGAAGCTTTCTTT
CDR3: CASSSISDRAAEAFF

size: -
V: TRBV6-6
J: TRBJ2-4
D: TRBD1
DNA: TGTGCCAGCACCCCGGGACAGGGACTAGCCAAAAACATTCAGTACTTC
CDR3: CASTPGQGLAKNIQYF

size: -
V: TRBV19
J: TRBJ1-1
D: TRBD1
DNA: TGTGCCAGTAGTGCCGACAGGGGGCGAGACACTGAAGCTTTCTTT
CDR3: CASSADRGRDTEAFF

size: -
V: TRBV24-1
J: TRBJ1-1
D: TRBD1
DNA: TGTGCCACCAGGCACACAGGGGGCGTTGAAGCTTTCTTT
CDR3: CATRHTGGVEAFF

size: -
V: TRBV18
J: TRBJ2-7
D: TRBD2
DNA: TGTGCCAGCTCAAGATCCGGGACTAGCGGGGGGTCTACCTACGAGCAGTACTTC
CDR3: CASSRSGTSGGSTYEQYF

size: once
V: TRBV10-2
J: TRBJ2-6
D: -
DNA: TGCGCCAGCAGGGGGCCCTTTGGCCTCTCTGGGGCCAACGTCCTGACTTTC
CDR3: CASRGPFGLSGANVLTF

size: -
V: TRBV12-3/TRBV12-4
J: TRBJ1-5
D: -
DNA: TGTGCCAGCAGTTTTGGGCCCGACGTGCCCCAGCATTTT
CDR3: CASSFGPDVPQHF

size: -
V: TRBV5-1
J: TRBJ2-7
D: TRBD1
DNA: TGCGCCAGCAGCTTGGATTCGGGGACAGGGGACTACGAGCAGTACTTC
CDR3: CASSLDSGTGDYEQYF

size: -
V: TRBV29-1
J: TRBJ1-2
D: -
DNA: TGCAGCGTTACCCGGGAAGGATCCGGGGGCTACACCTTC
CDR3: CSVTREGSGGYTF

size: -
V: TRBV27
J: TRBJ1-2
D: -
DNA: TGTGCCAGCAGCGTAGGCCCGGCGGGTGGCTACACCTTC
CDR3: CASSVGPAGGYTF

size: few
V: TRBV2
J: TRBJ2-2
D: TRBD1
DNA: TGTGCCAGTAAACCGGGACAGGGGGCAATCGGGGAGCTGTTTTTT
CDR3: CASKPGQGAIGELFF